This T cell receptor (beta chain) stems from a study of blood T cell repertoires in COVID-19. Study-level background: From the United States, Italy and Spain came samples of acute and convalescent COVID-19.

CDR1 is SEHNR, CDR2 FQNEAQ, per germline (reference sequence). This CDR3 is built from 15 residues. Deletions cut 0 bases from V and 6 bases from J, with 13 bases between. The method was immunoSEQ multiplex PCR; TCRdb's version includes in-frame clones alone and lacks a portion of them. The sample includes roughly 76,000 clones, about 89% of them seen just once. Individuals drawn from approximately 26 US areas were roughly 18 to 100 years old. The genes are TRBV7-9 and TRBJ2-3; D perhaps matches TRBD2 (7 bases). This receptor was taken from a woman in her forties or fifties with acute COVID-19. The source material was PBMCs or T cells enriched from blood (not recorded which). The CDR3 nucleotides are TGTGCCAGCAGCTTAGCGGGAGGGGGAGTGGATACGCAGTATTTT. Amino acids: CASSLAGGGVDTQYF.